The TCR beta chain under discussion was sequenced for a study of shared clonotypes between healthy human individuals. TCRdb keeps only in-frame clones here, not all; method: immunoSEQ multiplex PCR. The table lists about 700,000 clones, roughly 94% of them singletons. A remark on this clone: The junction shows a germline mismatch at one end, possibly a read error.

CD45RO-negative cells were positively selected for CCR7, leaving out terminally differentiated effector memory CD45RA+ cells. The source of this sequence is a man aged 25-45 years in good health. Sequenced: naive CD8+ T cells sorted from blood.

The CDR3 bases are TGTGCCAGCAGTTTATGGGGCTCCCACGAGCAGTACTTC. As protein: CASSLWGSHEQYF. The J gene is TRBJ2-7, the V gene TRBV27, with D possibly being TRBD1 (5 bases). Per the germline V gene, CDR1 is MNHEY and CDR2 is SMNVEV (reference sequence). CDR3 length: 13 residues.